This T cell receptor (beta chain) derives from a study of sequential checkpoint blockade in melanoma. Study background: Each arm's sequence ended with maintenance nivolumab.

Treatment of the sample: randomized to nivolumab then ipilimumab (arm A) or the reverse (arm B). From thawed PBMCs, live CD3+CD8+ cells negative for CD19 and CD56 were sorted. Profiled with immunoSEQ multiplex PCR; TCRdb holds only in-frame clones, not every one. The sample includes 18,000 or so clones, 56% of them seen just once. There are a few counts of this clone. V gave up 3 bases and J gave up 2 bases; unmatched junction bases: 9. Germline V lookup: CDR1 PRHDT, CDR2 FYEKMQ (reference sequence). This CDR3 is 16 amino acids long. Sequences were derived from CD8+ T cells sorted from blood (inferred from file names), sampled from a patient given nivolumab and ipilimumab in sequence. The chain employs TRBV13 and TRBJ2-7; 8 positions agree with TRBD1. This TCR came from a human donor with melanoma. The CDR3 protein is CASSLKGGTGTYEQYF. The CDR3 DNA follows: TGTGCCAGCAGCTTGAAGGGCGGGACAGGCACCTACGAGCAGTACTTC.